This T cell receptor (beta chain) was identified in a study of blood T cell repertoires in COVID-19. The overall study: Specimens from acute and convalescent COVID-19 originated in the United States, Italy and Spain. Sample material is recorded as cDNA or gDNA derived from T cells, B-cell-depleted T cells, or PBMCs.

The CDR3 extends over 18 amino acids. Germline-derived CDR1 and CDR2 are MNHEY and SMNVEV (reference sequence). Trimming shortened V by 6 bases and J by 0 bases, and 21 bases separated the two germline ends. In the authors' methods: Amplification from reference gene primers served as the basis for estimated nucleated cell counts. Using immunoSEQ multiplex PCR, the repertoire was profiled, and TCRdb retains in-frame clones only, with some absent. The D gene and trimming were derived from the DNA, and the V and J assignments and clone size from that table. The sample lists approximately 110,000 clones, roughly 76% occurring once.

The chain recombines TRBV27 with TRBJ2-1, with D perhaps TRBD1 (6 bases). The sequence derives from a woman between 65 and 79 years old with acute or convalescent COVID-19. The sequenced sample consisted of peripheral blood. CDR3 nucleotide sequence: TGTGCCAGCAGGTCGGGACACCCGATGACCTCCTCCTACAATGAGCAGTTCTTC. It codes for CASRSGHPMTSSYNEQFF.